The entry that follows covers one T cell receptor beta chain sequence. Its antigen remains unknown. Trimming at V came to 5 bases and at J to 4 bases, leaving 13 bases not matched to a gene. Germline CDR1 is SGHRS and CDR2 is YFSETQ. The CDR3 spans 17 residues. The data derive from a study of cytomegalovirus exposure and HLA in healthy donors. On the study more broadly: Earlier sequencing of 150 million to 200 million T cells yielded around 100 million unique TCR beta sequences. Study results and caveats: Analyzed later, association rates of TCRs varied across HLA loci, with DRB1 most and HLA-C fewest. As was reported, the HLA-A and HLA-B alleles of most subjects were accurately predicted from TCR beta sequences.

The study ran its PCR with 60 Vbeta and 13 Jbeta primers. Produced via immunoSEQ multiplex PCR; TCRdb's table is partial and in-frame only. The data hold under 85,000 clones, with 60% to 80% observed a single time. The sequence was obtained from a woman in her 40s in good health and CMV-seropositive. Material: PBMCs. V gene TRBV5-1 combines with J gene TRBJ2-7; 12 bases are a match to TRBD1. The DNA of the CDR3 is TGCGCCAGCAGTTGGGCCCCTCCGGGACAGGGGGCTTACGAGCAGTACTTC. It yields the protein CASSWAPPGQGAYEQYF.